Below are 9 T cell receptor beta chains sequenced from a single sample in a study of T cell changes during pregnancy in multiple sclerosis. This table comes from immunoSEQ multiplex PCR, and its TCRdb copy is limited to in-frame clones, with some not included. The table lists about 130,000 clones, approximately 96% of them singletons. The material was peripheral blood, obtained after pregnancy. These receptors all come from a female donor with multiple sclerosis, enrolled in a pregnancy study.

V and J are TRBV28 and TRBJ2-3; no reliable D call. This CDR3 is built from 17 residues. Germline V gene lookup returns CDR1 MDHEN and CDR2 SYDVKM. The V and J ends lost 6 bases and 5 bases respectively, with 24 bases between them. The CDR3 DNA follows: TGTGCCAGCAGCCTTATCGGGTGGCGCCCAGCCGGAGATACGCAGTATTTT. Protein sequence: CASSLIGWRPAGDTQYF.

The chain couples TRBV6-6 to TRBJ2-5; 12 bases are shared with TRBD2. V shed 4 bases and J 7 bases; nucleotides not matched to a gene: 7. Germline V gene data show CDR1 as MNHNY and CDR2 as SVGAGI (reference sequence). This CDR3 is built from 15 residues. Written as DNA, the CDR3 is TGTGCCAGCAGTTTCCTAGCGGGAGGGCAGGTGACCCAGTACTTC. Translation gives CASSFLAGGQVTQYF.

This chain uses TRBV28 with TRBJ1-5; D is uncertain. Trimming removed 6 bases from V and 6 bases from J, with 15 bases in between. Germline CDR1 MDHEN, CDR2 SYDVKM. CDR3 size: 14 residues. The CDR3 DNA sequence: TGTGCCAGCAGAAAAACGACATTAGGTCAGCCCCAGCATTTT. Its translation: CASRKTTLGQPQHF. The full variable domain, its missing parts supplied by reference TRBV28 and TRBJ1-5, is DVKVTQSSRYLVKRTGEKVFLECVQDMDHENMFWYRQDPGLGLRLIYFSYDVKMKEKGDIPEGYSVSREKKERFSLILESASTNQTSMYLCASRKTTLGQPQHFGDGTRLSIL.

The count of this clone is one. The chain uses TRBV19 and TRBJ2-1; weak D call: TRBD2 (5 bases). V lost 7 bases and J 7 bases, leaving 17 bases between the germline ends. The CDR3 consists of 14 residues. From germline, CDR1 is LNHDA and CDR2 SQIVND (reference sequence). As DNA, the CDR3 is TGTGCCAGTAAAGAGGGCGGAGTTAGTAATGAGCAGTTCTTC. Translated, it gives CASKEGGVSNEQFF.

This clone occurred once. One junction end disagrees with the germline gene, perhaps due to a read error. The CDR3 spells CSAEKSRDKPQFF. The CDR3 DNA reads as TGCAGCGCTGAAAAATCCCGGGACAAGCCACAGTTCTTC. The chain carries TRBV29-1 and TRBJ2-1, with a weak D call TRBD1 (6 bases). The CDR3 runs to 13 residues. The germline V gene encodes CDR1 SQVTM and CDR2 ANQGSEA.

This clone was recorded only once. This chain connects TRBV5-1 to TRBJ2-1; 8 bases are a match to TRBD2. Trimming cost V 4 bases and J 8 bases; bases outside gene matches: 8. This CDR3 has 14 residues. Looked up from germline, CDR1 is SGHRS and CDR2 is YFSETQ. As DNA, the CDR3 is TGCGCCAGCAGCCCCGGGACTAGTGGGGATGAGCAGTTCTTC. Translating it yields CASSPGTSGDEQFF. The variable domain in full, completed from reference TRBV5-1 and TRBJ2-1, reads KAGVTQTPRYLIKTRGQQVTLSCSPISGHRSVSWYQQTPGQGLQFLFEYFSETQRNKGNFPGRFSGRQFSNSRSEMNVSTLELGDSALYLCASSPGTSGDEQFFGPGTRLTVL.

This clone was seen a handful of times. The rearrangement uses TRBV29-1 and TRBJ1-1; 7 bases agree with TRBD1. Losses at the gene ends were 6 bases for V and 6 bases for J; bases not matched to a gene: 13. The CDR3 is made up of 14 amino acids. Germline V gives CDR1 SQVTM, CDR2 ANQGSEA. CDR3 in amino acids: CSVDQTGLTAEAFF. In DNA, the CDR3 is TGCAGCGTCGACCAGACAGGGCTAACGGCTGAAGCTTTCTTT.

This chain uses TRBV5-6 with TRBJ2-3; 11 nucleotides match TRBD1. Germline lookup yields CDR1 SGHDT and CDR2 YYEEEE. This CDR3 contains 14 residues. V shed 3 bases, J shed 4 bases, and the junction held 1 base outside the gene matches. CDR3 sequence reads: CASSWGQGADTQYF. CDR3 sequence (DNA): TGTGCCAGCAGCTGGGGACAGGGGGCAGATACGCAGTATTTT.

As to this clone: The junction departs from the called germline gene at one end, perhaps through a read error. The CDR3 DNA is TGTGCTAGCAGCTTAGGTCCAGAAAATACGCAGTATTTT. It encodes CASSLGPENTQYF. The chain combines TRBV7-7 with TRBJ2-3, with no clear D. The CDR3 has 13 residues. CDR1 SSHAT and CDR2 FNYEAQ come from the germline V gene (reference sequence).